Below, one T cell receptor beta chain is given with its context. This record belongs to a study of shared clonotypes between healthy human individuals. It was into CD45RA+ naive and CD45RA-negative memory subsets that the CD4+ cells were split. The table came from immunoSEQ multiplex PCR; TCRdb's copy has only in-frame clones and leaves some out. The table has 2.3 million or so clones, approximately 95% seen once. The TCR originated in a man in his late teens or twenties in good health. Some clones in this sample may be carry-over from other donors' samples. Sequencing input: naive CD4+ T cells from PBMCs. Subset indicated: CD45RA+ positively selected.

CDR3 bases: TGTGCCAGCAGTGTGGAAACCGGGACGGAGTACGAGCAGTACTTC. This codes for CASSVETGTEYEQYF. V and J are TRBV2 and TRBJ2-7; either TRBD1 or TRBD2 may supply D (5 bases each). There are 15 residues in the CDR3. V was clipped by 4 bases and J by 4 bases, with 17 bases between them. CDR1 and CDR2 (germline): SNHLY, FYNNEI.